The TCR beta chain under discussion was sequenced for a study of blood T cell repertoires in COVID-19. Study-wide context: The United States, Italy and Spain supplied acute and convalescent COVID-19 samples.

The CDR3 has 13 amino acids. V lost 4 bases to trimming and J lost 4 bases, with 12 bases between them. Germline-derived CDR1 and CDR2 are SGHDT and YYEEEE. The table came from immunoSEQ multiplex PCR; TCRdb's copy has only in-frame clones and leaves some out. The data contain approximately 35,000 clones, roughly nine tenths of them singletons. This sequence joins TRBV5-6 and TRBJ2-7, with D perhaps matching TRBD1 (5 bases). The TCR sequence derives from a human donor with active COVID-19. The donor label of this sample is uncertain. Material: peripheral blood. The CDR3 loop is CASSIRGSYEQYF. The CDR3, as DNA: TGTGCCAGCAGCATTAGGGGATCGTACGAGCAGTACTTC.